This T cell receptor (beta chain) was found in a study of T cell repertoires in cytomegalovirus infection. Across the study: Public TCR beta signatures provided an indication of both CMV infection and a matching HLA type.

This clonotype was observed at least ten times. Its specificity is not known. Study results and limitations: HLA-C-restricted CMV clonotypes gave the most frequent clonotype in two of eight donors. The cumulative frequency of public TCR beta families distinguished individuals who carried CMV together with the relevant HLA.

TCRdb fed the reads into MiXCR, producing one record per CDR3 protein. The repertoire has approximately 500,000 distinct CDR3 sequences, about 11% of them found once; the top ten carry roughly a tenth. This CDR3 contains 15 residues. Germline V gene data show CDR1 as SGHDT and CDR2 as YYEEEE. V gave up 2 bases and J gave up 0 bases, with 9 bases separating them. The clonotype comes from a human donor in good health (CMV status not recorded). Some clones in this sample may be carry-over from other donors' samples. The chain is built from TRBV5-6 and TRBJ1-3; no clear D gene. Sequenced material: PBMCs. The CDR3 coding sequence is TGTGCCAGCAGCTTAGGGTCAGACTCTGGAAACACCATATATTTT. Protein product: CASSLGSDSGNTIYF.